This T cell receptor (beta chain) was recovered during a study of post-analysis software for immune sequencing data. Concerning this clonotype itself: Antigen unknown.

The CDR3 runs 13 residues. Germline V gene lookup returns CDR1 LGHNA and CDR2 YSLEER. Trimming removed 1 base at V and 8 bases at J, with 11 bases between. TCR beta libraries were prepared from cDNA with unique molecular identifiers. One entry per CDR3 protein results from TCRdb running MiXCR on the PCR reads. The sample records 550,000 to 700,000 distinct CDR3 sequences, 44% being singletons. Findings and caveats of the study: In patients, TRBV5-6, TRBV5-1 and TRBV20-1 belonged to five or six TRBV segments found more frequently than in controls.

This TCR was recovered from a girl aged 5 to 17 with multiple sclerosis. The J gene is TRBJ1-2, the V gene TRBV4-3; unclear D gene. The sample was blood. The CDR3 loop reads CASSQAVGDGYTF. CDR3 DNA: TGCGCCAGCAGCCAAGCAGTAGGTGACGGCTACACCTTC.